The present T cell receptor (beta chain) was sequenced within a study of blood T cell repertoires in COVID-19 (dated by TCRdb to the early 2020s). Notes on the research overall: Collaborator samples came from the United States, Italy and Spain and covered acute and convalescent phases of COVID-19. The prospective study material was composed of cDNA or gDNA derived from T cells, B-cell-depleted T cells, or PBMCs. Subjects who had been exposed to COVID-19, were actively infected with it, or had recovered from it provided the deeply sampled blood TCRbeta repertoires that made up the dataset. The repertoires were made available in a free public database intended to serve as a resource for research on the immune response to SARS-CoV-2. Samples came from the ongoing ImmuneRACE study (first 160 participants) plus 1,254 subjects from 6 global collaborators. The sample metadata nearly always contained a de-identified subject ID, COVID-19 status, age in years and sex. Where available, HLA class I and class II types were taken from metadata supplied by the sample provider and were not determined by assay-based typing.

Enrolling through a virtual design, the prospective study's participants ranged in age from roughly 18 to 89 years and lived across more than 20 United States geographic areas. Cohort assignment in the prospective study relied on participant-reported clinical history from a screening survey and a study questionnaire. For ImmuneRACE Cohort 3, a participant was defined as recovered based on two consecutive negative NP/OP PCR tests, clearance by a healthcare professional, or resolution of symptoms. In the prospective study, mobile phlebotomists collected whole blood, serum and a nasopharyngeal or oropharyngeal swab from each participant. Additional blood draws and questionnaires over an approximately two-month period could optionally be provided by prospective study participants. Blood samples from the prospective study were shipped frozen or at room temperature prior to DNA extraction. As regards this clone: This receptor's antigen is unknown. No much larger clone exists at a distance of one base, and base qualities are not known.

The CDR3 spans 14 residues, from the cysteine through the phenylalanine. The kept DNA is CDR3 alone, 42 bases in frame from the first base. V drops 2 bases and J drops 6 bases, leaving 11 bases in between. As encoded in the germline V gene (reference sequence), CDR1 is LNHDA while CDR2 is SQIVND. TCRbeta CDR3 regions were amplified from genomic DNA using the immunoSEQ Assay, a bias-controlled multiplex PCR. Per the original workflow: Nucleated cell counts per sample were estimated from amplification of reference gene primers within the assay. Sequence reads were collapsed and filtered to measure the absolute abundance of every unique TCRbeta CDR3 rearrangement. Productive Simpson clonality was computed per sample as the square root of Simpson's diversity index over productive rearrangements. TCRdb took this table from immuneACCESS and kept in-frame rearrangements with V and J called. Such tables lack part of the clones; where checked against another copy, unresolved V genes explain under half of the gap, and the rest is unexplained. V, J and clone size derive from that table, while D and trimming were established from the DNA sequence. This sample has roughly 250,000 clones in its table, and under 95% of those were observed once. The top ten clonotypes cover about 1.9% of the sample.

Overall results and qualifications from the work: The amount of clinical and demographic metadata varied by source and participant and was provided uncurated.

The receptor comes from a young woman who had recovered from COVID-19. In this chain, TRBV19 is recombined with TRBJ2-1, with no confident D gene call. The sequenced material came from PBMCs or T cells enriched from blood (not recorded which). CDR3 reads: CASSIRPWSNEQFF. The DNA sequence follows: TGTGCCAGTAGTATACGTCCTTGGAGCAATGAGCAGTTCTTC.